This T cell receptor (beta chain) is from a study of shared clonotypes between healthy human individuals. Overall study context: Donors were a couple of women and three men aged 18 to 49.

Sequenced by immunoSEQ multiplex PCR; TCRdb stores in-frame clones only, minus some. The table has more than 400,000 clones, almost 97% seen once. This CDR3 spans 16 amino acids. Germline V lookup: CDR1 SGHDT, CDR2 YYEEEE. Between the trimmed V and J ends, which lost 3 bases and 3 bases, there was a span of 16 bases. The sequence came from a young woman in good health. The chain is built from TRBV5-6 and TRBJ2-1; D is perhaps TRBD2 (6 bases). Source material: naive CD4+ T cells sorted from blood. Documented subset: CD45RA+ positively selected. CDR3 bases: TGTGCCAGCAGCTCCTCGGTAGCGGTAATCTACAATGAGCAGTTCTTC. Translation gives CASSSSVAVIYNEQFF.